This T cell receptor beta chain came from a study of T-cell reconstitution after alpha-beta-depleted transplantation in children. Study outcomes and limitations: T-cell numbers and diversity one year post-transplant derived largely from freshly generated T cells. Reportedly, only several hundred clones from non-depleted graft cells drove alpha-beta T-cell counts at about two months. From surviving recipient T cells and thymic progenitors came the high day-60 TCRbeta diversity observed in some patients.

The germline V gene has CDR1 SGHRS and CDR2 YFSETQ. The CDR3 is 14 amino acids. V was pared by 3 bases and J by 3 bases, with 13 bases between. The authors prepared the TCRbeta library with unique molecular identifiers. TCRdb recomputed calls from the PCR reads with MiXCR, one row per CDR3 protein. The sample records about 980,000 distinct CDR3 sequences, less than 30% being singletons. About this clonotype: Its antigen is not known.

The J gene is TRBJ2-7, the V gene TRBV5-1; a weak D match, TRBD1 (5 bases). The material was PBMCs, mostly from graft donor cells, obtained 360 days after TCRalphabeta/CD19-depleted stem cell transplant. The source is a boy under two years old who had a stem cell transplant for SCID, so the T cells may come from the graft donor. The CDR3 DNA reads TGCGCCAGCAGCTCCGGCAGGGTGATCTACGAGCAGTACTTC. As protein: CASSSGRVIYEQYF.